One and the same sample provided the 27 T cell receptor beta chains below, sequenced in a study of blood T cell repertoires in COVID-19. TCRdb's table, derived via immunoSEQ multiplex PCR, lists solely in-frame clones and lacks some. The sample has 85,000 to 100,000 clones, 80% seen once. Sequenced input: peripheral blood. The receptors shown here come from a man between 50 and 59 years old who had recovered from COVID-19.

The chain uses TRBV19 and TRBJ1-5; TRBD1 might be the D (6 bases). Germline loops: CDR1 LNHDA, CDR2 SQIVND (reference sequence). The CDR3 runs to 18 residues. The V end lost 3 bases, the J end lost 2 bases, and 20 bases lay between the germline ends. For the CDR3, the DNA is TGTGCCAGTAGTATTATCCCGAACAGGGTTCTTGGCAATCAGCCCCAGCATTTT. Protein: CASSIIPNRVLGNQPQHF.

The chain is built from TRBV20-1 and TRBJ2-7, with D unclear. Germline V CDR1 and CDR2: DFQATT, SNEGSKA (reference sequence). The CDR3 has 11 residues. V was pared by 3 bases and J by 5 bases, with 8 bases between. The CDR3 region has the DNA TGCAGTGCTAGTTTGGGCAACGAGCAGTACTTC. Its protein product is CSASLGNEQYF.

The V and J genes are TRBV5-1 and TRBJ2-2, with 8 bases matching TRBD1. Germline V gene sequence: CDR1 SGHRS, CDR2 YFSETQ. This CDR3 comprises 14 residues. V gave up 7 bases and J gave up 4 bases; unmatched junction bases: 6. In nucleotides, the CDR3 is TGCGCCAGCCGACAGGGGAAGGGCACCGGGGAGCTGTTTTTT. This codes for CASRQGKGTGELFF.

The chain has TRBV12-3 or TRBV12-4 and TRBJ2-7; no clear D. This CDR3 has 13 amino acids. The V gene lost 8 bases and the J gene lost 2 bases, with 13 bases spanning the gap. The CDR3 DNA sequence: TGTGCCAGCTCTCTTGCGCCTACCTACGAGCAGTACTTC. As protein: CASSLAPTYEQYF.

The DNA for the CDR3 is TGCGCCAGCAGCCTCACAGGAAATCCTGAAGCTTTCTTT. Residues: CASSLTGNPEAFF. This sequence joins TRBV5-1 and TRBJ1-1; TRBD1 is a possible D gene (5 bases). CDR1 and CDR2 from the germline V gene are SGHRS and YFSETQ. The CDR3 is made up of 13 amino acids. V lost 4 bases and J lost 6, with 13 bases in between.

The V gene is TRBV6-5, the J gene TRBJ2-3, with 8 nucleotides matching TRBD1. Germline CDR1 MNHEY, CDR2 SVGAGI. CDR3 length equals 14 residues. V was pared by 5 bases and J by 3 bases, with 4 bases of the junction left unmatched. Here the CDR3 reads CASSTRGRTDTQYF. CDR3 nucleotides: TGTGCCAGCAGTACCAGGGGGCGGACAGATACGCAGTATTTT.

The J gene is TRBJ2-1, the V gene TRBV7-8; D might be TRBD1 (5 bases). Trimming stripped 4 bases from V and 8 bases from J, with 15 bases between. The CDR3 runs 14 residues. CDR1 is SGHVS and CDR2 is FQNEAQ in the germline V gene. CDR3 sequence (DNA): TGTGCCAGCAGCTACCCCGCTGGGGCCCATGAGCAGTTCTTC. Translating it yields CASSYPAGAHEQFF.

This chain uses TRBV2 with TRBJ1-6, with a tentative D call TRBD1 (5 bases). Germline values: CDR1 SNHLY, CDR2 FYNNEI. The CDR3 covers 16 residues. The V end was cut by 7 bases, the J end by 0 bases, with 13 bases between. The CDR3 region has the DNA TGTGCCAGCACCGGGGACTTTTCCTCCTATAATTCACCCCTCCACTTT. Protein product: CASTGDFSSYNSPLHF.

This chain uses TRBV5-5 with TRBJ2-7, with 8 nucleotides matching TRBD1. The junction had 0 bases not matched to a gene; V was cut back by 3 bases and J by 4 bases. Germline lookup yields CDR1 SGHKS and CDR2 YYEKEE (reference sequence). The length of the CDR3 is 12 residues. CDR3: CASSWTGYEQYF. CDR3 nucleotides: TGTGCCAGCAGCTGGACAGGGTACGAGCAGTACTTC.

This clone was counted only a few times. This chain uses TRBV6-5 with TRBJ2-2; no clear D. Germline CDR1 MNHEY, CDR2 SVGAGI. V dropped 2 bases and J dropped 0 bases, with 10 bases sitting between them. The CDR3 loop spans 16 amino acids. CDR3 region: CASSYGRLTNTGELFF. DNA for the CDR3: TGTGCCAGCAGTTACGGGCGCCTTACGAACACCGGGGAGCTGTTTTTT.

In its sample, this clone ranks as medium-sized (0.01 to 0.1%). This rearrangement joins TRBV6-2 or TRBV6-3 to TRBJ2-7; tentatively, D is TRBD1 (6 bases). This CDR3 comprises 15 residues. Germline CDR1 MNHEY, CDR2 SVGEGT. Trimming shortened V by 5 bases and J by 3 bases, and 17 bases separated the two germline ends. CDR3 in DNA: TGTGCCAGCAGTAAGACCGACAGGTATGGCTACGAGCAGTACTTC. Protein product: CASSKTDRYGYEQYF.

The V gene is TRBV7-3, the J gene TRBJ1-5; 9 nucleotides align to TRBD1. This CDR3 contains 13 residues. Germline V gene data show CDR1 as SGHTA and CDR2 as FQGTGA. V lost 5 bases, J lost 6 bases, and 2 bases stayed unmatched. The CDR3 protein is CASSLGQGQPQHF. In nucleotides, the CDR3 is TGTGCCAGCAGCCTGGGACAGGGTCAGCCCCAGCATTTT.

V gene TRBV11-2 combines with J gene TRBJ1-1; D is perhaps TRBD1 (5 bases). CDR1 and CDR2 from the germline V gene are SGHAT and FQNNGV. The CDR3 runs to 15 residues. V was clipped by 2 bases and J by 4 bases, with 14 bases between them. CDR3 loop: CASSLQGQIGTEAFF. The CDR3 coding sequence is TGTGCCAGCAGCTTACAGGGCCAGATAGGCACTGAAGCTTTCTTT.

The chain combines TRBV21-1 with TRBJ2-7; the D call of TRBD2 is as the table states it, not checked on the DNA. TRBV21-1 constitutes a pseudogene. The CDR3 runs 14 residues. The CDR3 DNA sequence: TGTGCCAGCAGCAAAGGTCCCGTCCCCTACGAGCAGTACTTC. Translated: CASSKGPVPYEQYF.

This clone occurred many times. This chain links TRBV6-5 with TRBJ2-1, with D possibly TRBD2 on 5 matching bases. CDR3 length equals 13 residues. V lost 5 bases and J lost 6, with 11 bases in between. CDR1 and CDR2 from the germline V gene are MNHEY and SVGAGI. The CDR3: CASSRTGFNEQFF. CDR3 sequence (DNA): TGTGCCAGCAGTCGGACGGGGTTCAATGAGCAGTTCTTC.

J is TRBJ1-4 and V is TRBV5-1, with 9 positions matching TRBD1. Trimming at V came to 3 bases and at J to 5 bases, leaving 5 bases not matched to a gene. The CDR3 is made up of 15 amino acids. CDR1 is SGHRS, CDR2 YFSETQ, per germline. CDR3 nucleotides: TGCGCCAGCAGCTGGACAGGGGAAAAGAATGAAAAACTGTTTTTT. It specifies CASSWTGEKNEKLFF.

This clone was seen a single time. The chain joins TRBV7-2 to TRBJ1-1, with D possibly TRBD1 on 6 matching bases. In germline, CDR1 is SGHTA, CDR2 FQGNSA. V was clipped by 5 bases and J by 4 bases, with 14 bases between them. The CDR3 length is 14 residues. CDR3 nucleotide sequence: TGTGCCAGCAGCGCTCGACAGGTGCGCACTGAAGCTTTCTTT. This codes for CASSARQVRTEAFF.

The chain couples TRBV11-2 to TRBJ1-1, with no clear D. This CDR3 is built from 15 residues. V was trimmed by 7 bases and J by 2 bases, leaving 17 bases between them. Germline lookup yields CDR1 SGHAT and CDR2 FQNNGV. The CDR3 reads CASTPPWSRNTEAFF. The CDR3 region has the DNA TGTGCCAGCACCCCCCCATGGTCGAGAAACACTGAAGCTTTCTTT.

The chain couples TRBV7-2 to TRBJ2-3; D might be TRBD2 (6 bases). CDR3 length: 15 residues. V lost 5 bases, J lost 4 bases, and 16 bases lay in between. The germline V gene has CDR1 SGHTA and CDR2 FQGNSA. DNA for the CDR3: TGTGCCAGCAGCCCCGGCGTCGGGAGCCCAGATACGCAGTATTTT. Encoded protein: CASSPGVGSPDTQYF.

This CDR3 is CASSQDMNTEAFF. CDR3 DNA sequence: TGTGCCAGCAGCCAAGACATGAACACTGAAGCTTTCTTT. This chain links TRBV7-2 with TRBJ1-1; no definite D call. The CDR3 is made up of 13 amino acids. The germline gives CDR1 SGHTA, CDR2 FQGNSA. Trimming shortened V by 5 bases and J by 0 bases, and 7 bases separated the two germline ends. The full variable domain, completed using reference TRBV7-2 and TRBJ1-1, is GAGVSQSPSNKVTEKGKDVELRCDPISGHTALYWYRQSLGQGLEFLIYFQGNSAPDKSGLPSDRFSAERTGGSVSTLTIQRTQQEDSAVYLCASSQDMNTEAFFGQGTRLTVV.

The rearrangement uses TRBV28 and TRBJ2-5, with TRBD2 identical over 13 bases. CDR3 length: 16 residues. CDR1 MDHEN and CDR2 SYDVKM come from the germline V gene. The J segment lost 5 bases and the V segment lost 3 bases, leaving 6 bases of the junction unmatched. The CDR3 region is CASSFLLAGGGETQYF. The CDR3 nucleotides are TGTGCCAGCAGTTTCCTACTAGCGGGAGGGGGTGAGACCCAGTACTTC.

The V call is TRBV19, the J call TRBJ2-4, with 10 nucleotides matching TRBD1. J was trimmed by 10 bases and V by 5 bases; bases with no gene match: 8. The length of the CDR3 is 14 residues. Germline V gene sequence: CDR1 LNHDA, CDR2 SQIVND (reference sequence). The CDR3 reads CASSPRQGAVIQYF. The CDR3, as DNA: TGTGCCAGTAGTCCGAGACAGGGGGCGGTGATTCAGTACTTC.

The chain combines TRBV10-3 with TRBJ2-1; D unresolved. Trimming removed 1 base at V and 0 bases at J, with 7 bases between. Germline lookup yields CDR1 ENHRY and CDR2 SYGVKD. CDR3 length: 15 residues. In DNA form, the CDR3 reads TGTGCCATCAGTGAGTTCAGAAGCTCCTACAATGAGCAGTTCTTC. This codes for CAISEFRSSYNEQFF.

The chain has TRBV6-2 or TRBV6-3 and TRBJ1-5, with TRBD1 matching 9 bases. The length of the CDR3 is 16 residues. The germline gives CDR1 MNHEY, CDR2 SVGEGT. V gave up 2 bases and J gave up 6 bases; unmatched junction bases: 8. The CDR3 DNA reads TGTGCCAGCAGTTACGATAAGGGGACAGGGTTTCAGCCCCAGCATTTT. Its protein is CASSYDKGTGFQPQHF.

For this clone: Other DNA sequences from this sample encode an identical CDR3 as well. The V call is TRBV10-3, the J call TRBJ1-2, with TRBD1 matching over 9 bases. The CDR3 consists of 14 residues. V lost 6 bases, J lost 2 bases, and 4 bases stayed unmatched. Looked up from germline, CDR1 is ENHRY and CDR2 is SYGVKD. CDR3 DNA: TGTGCCATCAGCACAGGGGGCTTAAACTATGGCTACACCTTC. Residues: CAISTGGLNYGYTF.

This clone was counted at least ten times. The sample has other DNA sequences that encode this CDR3 too. This chain joins TRBV4-3 and TRBJ1-2, with 9 bases matching TRBD1. Germline V gene sequence: CDR1 LGHNA, CDR2 YSLEER. Trimming at V came to 1 base and at J to 5 bases, leaving 5 bases not matched to a gene. The CDR3 sequence is 15 residues long. Here the CDR3 DNA reads TGCGCCAGCAGCCAAGGACCGGGACAGGGTTATGGCTACACCTTC. Translating gives CASSQGPGQGYGYTF.

The V gene is TRBV4-2, the J gene TRBJ2-5, with 11 bases fitting TRBD2. This CDR3 has 18 residues. The trim removed 0 bases at V and 4 bases at J, leaving 10 bases unmatched. Germline CDR1 is LGHNA and CDR2 is YNFKEQ. The CDR3 loop reads CASSQDRVAGGGGETQYF. The CDR3, as DNA: TGTGCCAGCAGCCAAGATCGGGTAGCGGGAGGGGGGGGAGAGACCCAGTACTTC.